The sequence of this T cell receptor beta chain was determined in a study of shared clonotypes between healthy human individuals. Trimming stripped 2 bases from V and 3 bases from J, with 8 bases between. The CDR3 covers 13 residues. The germline V gene has CDR1 MDHEN and CDR2 SYDVKM. The count of this clone is one. Method: immunoSEQ multiplex PCR; TCRdb's copy keeps in-frame clones and lacks some. The sample has about 2.3 million clones, 80% to 95% seen once. The receptor's source is a man aged 18 to 35 in good health. Some clones in this sample may be carry-over from other donors' samples. The V call is TRBV28, the J call TRBJ2-7; a possible D gene is TRBD1 (5 bases). Input material: naive CD4+ T cells from PBMCs. The sample's subset: CD45RA+ positively selected. CDR3 DNA sequence: TGTGCCAGCAGTTTACAACAGGTCTACGAGCAGTACTTC. This sequence encodes CASSLQQVYEQYF. Looking up the rest from reference TRBV28 and TRBJ2-7 gives the full variable domain: DVKVTQSSRYLVKRTGEKVFLECVQDMDHENMFWYRQDPGLGLRLIYFSYDVKMKEKGDIPEGYSVSREKKERFSLILESASTNQTSMYLCASSLQQVYEQYFGPGTRLTVT.